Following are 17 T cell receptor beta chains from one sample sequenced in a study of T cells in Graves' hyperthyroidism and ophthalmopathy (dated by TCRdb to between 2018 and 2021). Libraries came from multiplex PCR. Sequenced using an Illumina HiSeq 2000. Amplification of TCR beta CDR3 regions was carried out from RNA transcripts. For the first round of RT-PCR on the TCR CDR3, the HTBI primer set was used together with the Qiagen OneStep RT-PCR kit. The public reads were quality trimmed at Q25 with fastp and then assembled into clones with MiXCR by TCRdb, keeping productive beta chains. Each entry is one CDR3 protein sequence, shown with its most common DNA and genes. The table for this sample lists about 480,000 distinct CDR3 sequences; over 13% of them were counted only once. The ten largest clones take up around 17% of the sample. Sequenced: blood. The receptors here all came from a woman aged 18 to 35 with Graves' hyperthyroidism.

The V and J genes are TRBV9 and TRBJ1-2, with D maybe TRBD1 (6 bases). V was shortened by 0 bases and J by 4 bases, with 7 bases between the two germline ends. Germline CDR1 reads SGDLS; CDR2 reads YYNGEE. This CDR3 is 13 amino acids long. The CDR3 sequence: CASSVVDSYGYTF. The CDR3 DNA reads TGTGCCAGCAGCGTAGTGGACAGCTATGGCTACACCTTC.

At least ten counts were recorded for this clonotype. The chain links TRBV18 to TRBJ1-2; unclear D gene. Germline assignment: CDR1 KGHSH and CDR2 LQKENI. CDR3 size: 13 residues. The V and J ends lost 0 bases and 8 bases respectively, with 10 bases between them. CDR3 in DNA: TGTGCCAGCTCACCACCTTCAGCCTGGGGCTACACCTTC. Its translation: CASSPPSAWGYTF.

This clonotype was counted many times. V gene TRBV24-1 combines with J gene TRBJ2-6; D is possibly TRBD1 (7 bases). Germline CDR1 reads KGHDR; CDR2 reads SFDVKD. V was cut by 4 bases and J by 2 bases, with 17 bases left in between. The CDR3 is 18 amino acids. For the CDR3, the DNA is TGTGCCACCAGTGACCCTAGGAGGGGGCGAGCTGGGGCCAACGTCCTGACTTTC. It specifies CATSDPRRGRAGANVLTF.

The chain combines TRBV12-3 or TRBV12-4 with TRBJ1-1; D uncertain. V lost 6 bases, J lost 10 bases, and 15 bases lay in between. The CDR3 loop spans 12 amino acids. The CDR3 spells CASSPGVRAAFF. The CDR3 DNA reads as TGTGCCAGCAGCCCCGGGGTCCGGGCAGCTTTCTTT.

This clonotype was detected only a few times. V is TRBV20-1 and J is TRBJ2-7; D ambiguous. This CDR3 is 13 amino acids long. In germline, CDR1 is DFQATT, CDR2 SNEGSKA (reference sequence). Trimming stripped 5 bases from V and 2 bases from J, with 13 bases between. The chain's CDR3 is CSAPKDGAYEQYF. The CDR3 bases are TGCAGTGCTCCCAAGGACGGAGCCTACGAGCAGTACTTC.

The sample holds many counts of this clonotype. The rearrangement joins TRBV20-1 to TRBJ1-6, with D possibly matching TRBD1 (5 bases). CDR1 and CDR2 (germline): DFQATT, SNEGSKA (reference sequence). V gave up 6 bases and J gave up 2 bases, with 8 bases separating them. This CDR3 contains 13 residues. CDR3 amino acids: CSAGTAYNSPLHF. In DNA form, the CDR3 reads TGCAGTGCGGGGACGGCCTATAATTCACCCCTCCACTTT.

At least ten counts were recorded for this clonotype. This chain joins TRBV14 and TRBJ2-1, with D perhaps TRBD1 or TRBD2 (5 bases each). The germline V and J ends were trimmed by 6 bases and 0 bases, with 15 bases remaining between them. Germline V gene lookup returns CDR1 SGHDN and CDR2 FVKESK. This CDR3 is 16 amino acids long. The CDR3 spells CASSRHEGRSYNEQFF. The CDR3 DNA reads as TGTGCCAGCAGTCGTCATGAGGGACGCTCCTACAATGAGCAGTTCTTC.

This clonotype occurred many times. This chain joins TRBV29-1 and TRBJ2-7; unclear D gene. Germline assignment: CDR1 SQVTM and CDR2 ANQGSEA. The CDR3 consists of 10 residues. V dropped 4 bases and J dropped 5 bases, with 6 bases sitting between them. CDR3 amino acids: CSVGVDEQYF. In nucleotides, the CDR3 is TGCAGCGTTGGGGTCGACGAGCAGTACTTC.

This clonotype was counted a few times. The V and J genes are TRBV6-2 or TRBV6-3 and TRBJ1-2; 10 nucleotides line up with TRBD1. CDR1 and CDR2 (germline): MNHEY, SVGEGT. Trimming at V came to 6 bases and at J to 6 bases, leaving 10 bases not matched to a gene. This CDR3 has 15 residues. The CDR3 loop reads CASRLIDRGRDGYTF. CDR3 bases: TGTGCCAGCAGACTCATCGACAGGGGGCGGGATGGCTACACCTTC.

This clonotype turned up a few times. The CDR3, as DNA: TGCAGCGTTATGACGGGACAGGGAGACGAGCAGTACGTC. It is translated as CSVMTGQGDEQYV. V and J are TRBV29-1 and TRBJ2-7; 9 bases agree with TRBD1. CDR3 length: 13 amino acids. V lost 5 bases, J lost 5 bases, and 7 bases stayed unmatched. Per the germline V gene, CDR1 is SQVTM and CDR2 is ANQGSEA.

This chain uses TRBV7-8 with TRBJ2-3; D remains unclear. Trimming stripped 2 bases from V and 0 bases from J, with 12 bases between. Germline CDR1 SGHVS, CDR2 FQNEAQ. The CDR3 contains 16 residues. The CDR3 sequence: CASSLSLYTSTDTQYF. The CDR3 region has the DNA TGTGCCAGCAGCTTATCCCTGTATACGAGCACAGATACGCAGTATTTT.

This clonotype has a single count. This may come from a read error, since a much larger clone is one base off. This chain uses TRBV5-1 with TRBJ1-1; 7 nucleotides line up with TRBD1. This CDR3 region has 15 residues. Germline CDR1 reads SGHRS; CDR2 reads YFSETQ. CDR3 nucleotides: TGTGCCAGCAGCGTAGAAGAGGGGGCTGCCGCCGAAGCTTTCTTT. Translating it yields CASSVEEGAAAEAFF.

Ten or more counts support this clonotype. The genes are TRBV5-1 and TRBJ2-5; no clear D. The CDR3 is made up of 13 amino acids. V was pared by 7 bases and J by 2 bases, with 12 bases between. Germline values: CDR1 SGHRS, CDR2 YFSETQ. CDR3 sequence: CASGGAQQETQYF. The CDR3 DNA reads TGCGCCAGCGGCGGTGCGCAACAAGAGACCCAGTACTTC. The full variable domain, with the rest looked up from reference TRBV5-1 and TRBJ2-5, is KAGVTQTPRYLIKTRGQQVTLSCSPISGHRSVSWYQQTPGQGLQFLFEYFSETQRNKGNFPGRFSGRQFSNSRSEMNVSTLELGDSALYLCASGGAQQETQYFGPGTRLLVL.

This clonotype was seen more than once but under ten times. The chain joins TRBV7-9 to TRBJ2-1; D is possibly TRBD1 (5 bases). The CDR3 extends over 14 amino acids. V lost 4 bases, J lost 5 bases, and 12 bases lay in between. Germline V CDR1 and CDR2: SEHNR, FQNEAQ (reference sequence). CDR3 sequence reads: CASSSGQVNNEQFF. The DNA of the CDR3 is TGTGCCAGCAGCTCTGGACAAGTCAACAATGAGCAGTTCTTC. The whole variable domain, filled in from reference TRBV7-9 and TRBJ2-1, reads DTGVSQNPRHKITKRGQNVTFRCDPISEHNRLYWYRQTLGQGPEFLTYFQNEAQLEKSRLLSDRFSAERPKGSFSTLEIQRTEQGDSAMYLCASSSGQVNNEQFFGPGTRLTVL.

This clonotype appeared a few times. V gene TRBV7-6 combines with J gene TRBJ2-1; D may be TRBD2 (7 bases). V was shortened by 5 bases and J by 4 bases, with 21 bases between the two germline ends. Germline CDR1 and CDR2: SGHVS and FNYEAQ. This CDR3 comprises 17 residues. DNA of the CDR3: TGTGCCAGCAGCGCCCGGGCCGGCGGGGGCCCTTACAATGAGCAGTTCTTC. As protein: CASSARAGGGPYNEQFF.

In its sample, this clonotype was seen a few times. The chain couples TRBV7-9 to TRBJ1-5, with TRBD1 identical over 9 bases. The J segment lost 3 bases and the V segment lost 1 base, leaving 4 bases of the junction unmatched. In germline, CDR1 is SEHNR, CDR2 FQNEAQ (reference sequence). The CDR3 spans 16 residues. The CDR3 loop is CASSLGDRVFNQPQHF. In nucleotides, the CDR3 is TGTGCCAGCAGCTTAGGGGACAGGGTGTTCAATCAGCCCCAGCATTTT.

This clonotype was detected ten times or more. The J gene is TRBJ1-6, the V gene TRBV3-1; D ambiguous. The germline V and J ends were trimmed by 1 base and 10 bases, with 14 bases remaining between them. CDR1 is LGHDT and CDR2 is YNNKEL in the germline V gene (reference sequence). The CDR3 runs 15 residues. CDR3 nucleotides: TGTGCCAGCAGCCAAGGCCCCGCGGGATCCTCACCCCTCCACTTT. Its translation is CASSQGPAGSSPLHF.